One TCR beta chain is described in this entry. Antigen specificity is unknown. This record belongs to a study of molecular identifiers for immune sequencing clone quantification. Findings and limits, study-wide: Clones carrying above 20 RNA copies accounted for over 99% of effector molecules, under 1% in naive cells. In a background of about 900,000 naive cells, spiked Jurkat TCR RNA from one cell was reportedly detectable.

In the sort, naive CD8 T cells were defined as CD8+CD4-CCR7+CD45RA+. One entry per CDR3 protein results from TCRdb running MiXCR on the PCR reads. The top ten hold about 0.81% of the sample, which has under 800,000 distinct CDR3 sequences, roughly 23% seen once. Trimming stripped 6 bases from V and 0 bases from J, with 7 bases between. CDR1 LNHDA and CDR2 SQIVND come from the germline V gene (reference sequence). This CDR3 contains 13 residues. This clonotype was sampled from a human donor in good health. Some libraries in this study had Jurkat cell RNA spiked in. The sequencing input was naive CD8+ T cells from blood, with Jurkat cell RNA spiked in. The subset was: FACS-sorted CD8+CD4-CCR7+CD45RA+ naive T cells. The J gene is TRBJ2-3, the V gene TRBV19; D is unresolved. The CDR3: CASRGWSTDTQYF. The DNA for the CDR3 is TGTGCCAGTAGGGGCTGGAGCACAGATACGCAGTATTTT.